This paragraph reports one T cell receptor beta chain. This clonotype was observed at least ten times. Its cognate antigen has yet to be identified. Base qualities are not provided; no much larger clone lies one nucleotide away. This sample is part of a study of regulatory T cells in long-lasting Graves disease (dated by TCRdb to about 2021). Regarding the complete study: In the newly diagnosed Graves' disease group, patients had been taking antithyroid drugs for less than 3 months. The study took place in China and was registered as a clinical trial. A total of roughly 35 samples underwent TCR sequencing, from about 13 patients with persistent Graves' disease and about 20 patients with newly diagnosed Graves' disease. Patients with persistent Graves' disease were compared with patients with newly diagnosed Graves' disease using TCR sequencing and RNA sequencing of peripheral blood.

Results and caveats for the whole study, not just this receptor: Only the TCR beta chain was sequenced and analyzed. Peripheral blood alone was examined, since thyroid tissue, which constituted the primary lesion, could not be accessed. The authors noted that the small sample size was a limitation that may lower accuracy. Patients with persistent disease shared more public clonotypes (roughly 2,900) than newly diagnosed patients did (around 930). Compared with newly diagnosed patients, patients with persistent Graves' disease had lower TCR Shannon entropy and fewer highly expanded clones, which suggests clonal expansion.

The sample's time point label, decoded: newly diagnosed GD, antithyroid drugs for less than 3 months. RNA was extracted from PBMCs in TRIzol for both TCR sequencing and RNA sequencing. The diagnosis of Graves' disease followed American Thyroid Association guidelines. Patients for the study were recruited at an endocrinology department in Xi'an, China. Each patient gave approximately 10 milliliters of peripheral blood, collected in an EDTA anticoagulant tube. PBMCs were isolated by Ficoll Paque Plus density gradient separation without further T cell sorting. RNA quality was checked with an Agilent 2100 Bioanalyzer and agarose gel, and concentration with a NanoDrop 2000. Library method: multiplex PCR. Sequenced using an Illumina HiSeq 4000. TCR beta libraries were built with iRepertoire HTBI primers and Arm-PCR amplification of CDR3 regions. Before sequencing, the PCR products went through gel purification. As for how the authors treated the data: Across samples, 55 to 80 TRBV and roughly 13 TRBJ segments were identified and used for gene usage analysis of CDR3 amino acid clonotypes. COPE and FqMerger were used to merge filtered high-quality paired reads into contigs. BLAST was used to align contigs to IMGT TRBV, TRBD and TRBJ reference genes, and CDR3 was defined according to IMGT. Any clonotype with a frequency above 0.1% was counted as a highly expanded clone. Shannon entropy served as the measure of repertoire diversity, while the Gini coefficient captured V-J evenness. Clonotypes shared by more than one individual were considered public. TCRdb itself trimmed the public reads at Q25 with fastp, ran MiXCR and retained productive beta chains. Each entry is one CDR3 protein sequence, shown with its most common DNA and genes. These V and J calls are TCRdb output, not the study's own analysis. Across this sample there are hundreds of thousands of distinct CDR3 sequences, with 15% to 20% seen only once. The top ten clonotypes cover more than 20% of the sample.

The same sample was also studied in work on T cells in Graves' hyperthyroidism and ophthalmopathy. The second source states: Graves' hyperthyroidism was defined as stable when no progression to ophthalmopathy occurred over 18 months of follow-up. Hyperthyroidism patients were newly diagnosed, had a disease duration of under 2 months, and were aged 18 to 65 years. Exclusion was applied to patients with uncontrolled infections, other autoimmune diseases, pregnancy or lactation. Diagnoses were established on the basis of clinical symptoms, serum thyroxine and TRAb, thyroid ultrasound, and orbital computed tomography. The TCR CDR3 was subjected to a first round of RT-PCR using the HTBI primer set and the Qiagen OneStep RT-PCR kit. Most expanded thyroid clonotypes (frequency above 0.001) were also detected in blood, a finding suggesting that blood repertoires may reflect thyroid immune responses. In cross-validation, a model built on a 13 V-J signature told ophthalmopathy apart from stable hyperthyroidism with roughly 87% sensitivity and around 81% specificity, and in testing the same model reached 80%/75%. In validation, the model predicted progression to ophthalmopathy with 55% to 71% sensitivity and 72% to 85% specificity, a median of 6.5 months before onset. TCR V-J signatures able to tell the groups apart were searched for in a discovery cohort of some 97 patients, of whom fewer than 45 had Graves' ophthalmopathy and 55 to 60 had stable Graves' hyperthyroidism. Prospective prediction of ophthalmopathy was tested in an independent validation cohort of 18 to 20 hyperthyroidism patients and approximately 17 patients who later progressed to ophthalmopathy. For training and testing, the 95 to 100 patients in the discovery cohort were randomly divided in a 7:3 ratio. The study also compared thyroid tissue and blood T-cell repertoires from about six Graves' hyperthyroidism patients. After blood sampling, hyperthyroidism patients were treated with methimazole at a starting dose of 30 mg daily, and ophthalmopathy patients were treated with high-dose intravenous methylprednisolone. Libraries were constructed in a second round of multiplex PCR, after which size selection and purification were carried out. Sequencing of the libraries was done on an Illumina HiSeq2000 using paired-end 100 bp reads. Raw data were processed with SOAPnuke, discarding reads with adapters, uncalled bases, mean Phred below 15, or no exact constant-primer or identifier match. COPE v1.2.5 was used to merge the high-quality paired reads, and each unique nucleotide sequence was defined as a clonotype. MiTCR v1.1 was used to align clonotypes to the IMGT TRBV, TRBD and TRBJ reference segments. Analysis was restricted to V-J combinations with a frequency above 0.0001, which covered 99.2% of repertoires. A TCS score was defined as the ratio of F50 (clonal expansion) to E x V (chaos), with BLOSUM62-based TCRdist applied between CDR3 peptides within each V-J. Welch's t-statistics and random forest reduced roughly 530 V-J features to roughly 13, which were used in a naive Bayes classifier (R e1071). Sample size was not statistically predetermined, and investigators were not blinded to group allocation. The paper describes TCR Vbeta CDR3 sequencing of 140 or so peripheral blood samples, made up of some 40 ophthalmopathy patients, around 73 hyperthyroidism patients and roughly 17 progressor patients.

This sequence originates from a woman aged 35 to 60 with Graves disease. Donor details come from another sample of the same person, matched by shared clones. The starting material was peripheral blood mononuclear cells (PBMCs), obtained at new diagnosis, from a patient treated with antithyroid drugs.

The nucleotides are TGTGCCAGCAGTTTCCGGACTAGCGGGGGTAGCACAGATACGCAGTATTTT. Its protein product is CASSFRTSGGSTDTQYF. The V gene is TRBV12-3 or TRBV12-4 and the J gene is TRBJ2-3; 13 bases in the middle match TRBD2. The CDR3 goes from the cysteine to the phenylalanine over 17 residues. Only the CDR3 region is kept as DNA, spanning 51 bases read in frame from base 1. Compared with germline, V lacks 3 bases and J lacks 0 bases; bases without a gene match: 3.